Presented here are 15 T cell receptor beta chains from one specimen sequenced in a study of blood T cell repertoires in COVID-19. This table comes from immunoSEQ multiplex PCR, and its TCRdb copy is limited to in-frame clones, with some not included. Of about 95,000 clones listed, roughly 90% are singletons. Sequenced sample: peripheral blood. The receptors come from a man aged 60 to 69 with COVID-19, enrolled during active disease.

This clone has just one count. The chain combines TRBV19 with TRBJ2-1, with D perhaps matching TRBD1 (7 bases). Germline-derived CDR1 and CDR2 are LNHDA and SQIVND (reference sequence). There are 15 residues in the CDR3. V gave up 6 bases and J gave up 6 bases, with 18 bases separating them. In DNA form, the CDR3 reads TGTGCCAGTAGGCCCAGGGGGGACGTTACCAATGAGCAGTTCTTC. Its translation: CASRPRGDVTNEQFF.

The chain combines TRBV13 with TRBJ2-7; D perhaps matches TRBD1 (6 bases). Germline lookup yields CDR1 PRHDT and CDR2 FYEKMQ (reference sequence). The ends were cut back, 4 bases at V and 0 bases at J, with 10 bases in the middle. This CDR3 has 14 residues. For the CDR3, the DNA is TGTGCCAGCAGCTACCGGGACAACTCCTACGAGCAGTACTTC. Translated: CASSYRDNSYEQYF.

The chain couples TRBV6-4 to TRBJ2-1; possible D gene TRBD2, 5 bases. Germline lookup yields CDR1 MRHNA and CDR2 SNTAGT. V was trimmed by 5 bases and J by 7 bases, leaving 12 bases between them. The CDR3 runs 13 residues. CDR3 sequence: CASSSEWENEQFF. CDR3 bases: TGTGCCAGCAGTTCTGAGTGGGAGAATGAGCAGTTCTTC.

The chain combines TRBV11-1 with TRBJ2-5; TRBD2 matches at 8 bases. Germline assignment: CDR1 SGHAT and CDR2 FQDESV (reference sequence). V lost 1 base and J lost 1; bases outside the gene matches: 5. The CDR3 totals 16 residues. The CDR3 DNA follows: TGTGCCAGCAGCTTAGGGGGACTAGGGGGCCAAGAGACCCAGTACTTC. Translating it yields CASSLGGLGGQETQYF.

The chain employs TRBV13 and TRBJ2-1; D unclear. The germline gives CDR1 PRHDT, CDR2 FYEKMQ (reference sequence). The germline V and J ends were trimmed by 4 bases and 5 bases, with 12 bases remaining between them. The CDR3 runs 14 residues. CDR3 coding DNA: TGTGCCAGCAGCTCAACCGCACCTAACAATGAGCAGTTCTTC. Amino acids: CASSSTAPNNEQFF.

V gene TRBV23-1 combines with J gene TRBJ1-3; TRBD1 matches at 8 bases. TRBV23-1 is assigned to the ORF class and has an uncertain function. V shed 1 base and J 0 bases; nucleotides not matched to a gene: 5. The CDR3 runs to 17 residues. The CDR3 DNA is TGCGCCAGCAGTCAATGGACAGGGCCCTACTCTGGAAACACCATATATTTT. Translating gives CASSQWTGPYSGNTIYF.

The J gene is TRBJ1-1, the V gene TRBV25-1; D is uncertain. Germline CDR1 is MGHDK and CDR2 is SYGVNS. V lost 3 bases to trimming and J lost 0 bases, with 5 bases between them. The CDR3 totals 13 residues. The CDR3 loop is CASSDRMNTEAFF. The CDR3 DNA reads as TGTGCCAGCAGTGACAGGATGAACACTGAAGCTTTCTTT.

CDR3 DNA sequence: TGTGCCAGCAGCGGGCCGGGTCACACTGAAGCTTTCTTT. It yields the protein CASSGPGHTEAFF. The chain recombines TRBV9 with TRBJ1-1, with unresolved D. V lost 3 bases to trimming and J lost 3 bases, with 9 bases between them. The CDR3 has 13 amino acids. CDR1 SGDLS and CDR2 YYNGEE come from the germline V gene.

This sequence joins TRBV5-4 and TRBJ2-7, with TRBD2 identical over 11 bases. The CDR3 totals 16 residues. Per germline, CDR1 SGHNT and CDR2 YYREEE (reference sequence). V dropped 0 bases and J dropped 5; count of bases not matched to a gene: 7. CDR3 coding DNA: TGTGCCAGCAGCTTGGCTATAGCGGGAGGGCCGGACGAGCAGTACTTC. Amino acids: CASSLAIAGGPDEQYF.

The chain is built from TRBV7-9 and TRBJ2-5; the match to TRBD2 covers 7 bases. CDR1 and CDR2 (germline): SEHNR, FQNEAQ (reference sequence). Trimming removed 5 bases from V and 3 bases from J; junction bases left unmatched: 6. The CDR3 totals 14 residues. Here the CDR3 reads CASSDLAVEETQYF. The CDR3 DNA follows: TGTGCCAGCAGCGATCTAGCGGTCGAAGAGACCCAGTACTTC.

CDR3 amino acids: CASSVAVAGGSGELFF. CDR3 sequence (DNA): TGTGCCAGCAGCGTAGCGGTAGCGGGAGGCTCCGGGGAGCTGTTTTTT. The rearrangement joins TRBV9 to TRBJ2-2; TRBD2 matches 10 bases. Germline lookup yields CDR1 SGDLS and CDR2 YYNGEE. This CDR3 contains 16 residues. J lost 6 bases, V lost 0 bases, and 5 bases had no gene match.

A single count supports this clone. The CDR3 is CASSAIRDTEAFF. The CDR3 DNA follows: TGTGCCAGTAGCGCCATCAGGGACACTGAAGCTTTCTTT. This rearrangement joins TRBV19 to TRBJ1-1; perhaps TRBD1 as D (5 bases). Trimming took 6 bases from V and 3 from J, leaving 11 bases between them. The length of the CDR3 is 13 residues. Germline CDR1 and CDR2: LNHDA and SQIVND (reference sequence).

The chain is built from TRBV19 and TRBJ2-3; D perhaps matches TRBD1 (6 bases). Germline V lookup: CDR1 LNHDA, CDR2 SQIVND (reference sequence). Trimming shortened V by 1 base and J by 2 bases, and 10 bases separated the two germline ends. This CDR3 has 15 amino acids. In DNA form, the CDR3 reads TGTGCCAGTAGTATAGGGCAGGGGCACACAGATACGCAGTATTTT. Its protein product is CASSIGQGHTDTQYF. Variable domain in full (rest from reference TRBV19 and TRBJ2-3): DGGITQSPKYLFRKEGQNVTLSCEQNLNHDAMYWYRQDPGQGLRLIYYSQIVNDFQKGDIAEGYSVSREKKESFPLTVTSAQKNPTAFYLCASSIGQGHTDTQYFGPGTRLTVL.

The chain combines TRBV7-6 with TRBJ1-2; 10 nucleotides match TRBD1. This CDR3 has 16 amino acids. J was trimmed by 4 bases and V by 1 base; bases with no gene match: 6. The V gene's germline CDR1 is SGHVS and CDR2 FNYEAQ. The CDR3 loop is CASSLGPRTGGYGYTF. In nucleotides, the CDR3 is TGTGCCAGCAGCTTAGGACCGAGGACAGGGGGCTATGGCTACACCTTC. The whole variable domain, filled in from reference TRBV7-6 and TRBJ1-2, reads GAGVSQSPRYKVTKRGQDVALRCDPISGHVSLYWYRQALGQGPEFLTYFNYEAQQDKSGLPNDRFSAERPEGSISTLTIQRTEQRDSAMYRCASSLGPRTGGYGYTFGSGTRLTVV.

This clone is a singleton in its sample. V and J are TRBV30 and TRBJ1-1; no clear D. Trimming shortened V by 4 bases and J by 2 bases, and 8 bases separated the two germline ends. Per germline, CDR1 GTSNPN and CDR2 SVGIG (reference sequence). This CDR3 comprises 12 residues. The CDR3 spells CAWNPGNTEAFF. The CDR3 region has the DNA TGTGCCTGGAATCCGGGAAACACTGAAGCTTTCTTT.